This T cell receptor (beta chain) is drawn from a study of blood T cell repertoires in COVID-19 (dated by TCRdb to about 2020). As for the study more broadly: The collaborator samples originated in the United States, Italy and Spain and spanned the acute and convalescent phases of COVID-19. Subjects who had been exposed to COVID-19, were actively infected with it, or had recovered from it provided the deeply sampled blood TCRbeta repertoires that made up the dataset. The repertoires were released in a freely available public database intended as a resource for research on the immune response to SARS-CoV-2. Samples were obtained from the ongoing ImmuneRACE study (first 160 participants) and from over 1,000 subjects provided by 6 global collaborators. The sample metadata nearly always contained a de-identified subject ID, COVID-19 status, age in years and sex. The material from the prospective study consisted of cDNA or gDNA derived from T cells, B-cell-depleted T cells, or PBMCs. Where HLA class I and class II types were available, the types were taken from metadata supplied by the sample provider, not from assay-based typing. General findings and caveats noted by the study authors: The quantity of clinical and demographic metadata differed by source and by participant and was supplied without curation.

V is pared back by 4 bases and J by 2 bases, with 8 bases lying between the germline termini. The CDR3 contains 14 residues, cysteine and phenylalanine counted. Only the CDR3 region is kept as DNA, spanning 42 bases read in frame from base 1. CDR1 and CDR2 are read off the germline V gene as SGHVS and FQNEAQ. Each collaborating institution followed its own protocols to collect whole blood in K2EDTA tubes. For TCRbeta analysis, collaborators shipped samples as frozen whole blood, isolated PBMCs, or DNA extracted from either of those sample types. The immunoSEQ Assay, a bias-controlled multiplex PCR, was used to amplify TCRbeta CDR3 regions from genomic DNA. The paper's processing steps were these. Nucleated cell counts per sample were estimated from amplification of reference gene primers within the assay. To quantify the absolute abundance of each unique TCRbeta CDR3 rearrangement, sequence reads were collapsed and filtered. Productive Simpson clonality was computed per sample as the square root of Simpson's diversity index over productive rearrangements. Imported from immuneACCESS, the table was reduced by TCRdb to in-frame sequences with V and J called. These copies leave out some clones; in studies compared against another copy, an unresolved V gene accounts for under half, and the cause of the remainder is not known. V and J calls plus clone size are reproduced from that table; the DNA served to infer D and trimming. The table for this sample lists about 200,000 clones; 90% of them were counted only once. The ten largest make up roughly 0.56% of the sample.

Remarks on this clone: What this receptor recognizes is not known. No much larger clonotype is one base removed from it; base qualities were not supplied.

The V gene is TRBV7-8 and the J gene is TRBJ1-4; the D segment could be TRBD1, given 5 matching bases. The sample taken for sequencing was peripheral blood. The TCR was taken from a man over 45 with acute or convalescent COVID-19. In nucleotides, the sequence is TGTGCCAGCAGCTATGACAGTACTAATGAAAAACTGTTTTTT. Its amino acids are CASSYDSTNEKLFF. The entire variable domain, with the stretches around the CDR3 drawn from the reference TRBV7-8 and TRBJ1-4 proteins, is GAGVSQSPRYKVAKRGQDVALRCDPISGHVSLFWYQQALGQGPEFLTYFQNEAQLDKSGLPSDRFFAERPEGSVSTLKIQRTQQEDSAVYLCASSYDSTNEKLFFGSGTQLSVL.